The rows below give T cell receptor beta chains drawn from one sample of a study of T cells in Graves' hyperthyroidism and ophthalmopathy. TCRdb independently ran MiXCR on the multiplex PCR reads; one entry per CDR3 protein. This sample has some 510,000 distinct CDR3 sequences, with 20% to 25% found just once. The sequencing input was blood. These receptors came from a man between 18 and 29 years old with Graves' hyperthyroidism. Both conserved end residues are trimmed from each CDR3. D genes are given only for firm matches.

J	D	V	CDR3
TRBJ1-1	.	TRBV12-3/TRBV12-4	ASSFRGPLLMNTEAF
TRBJ1-1	TRBD1	TRBV30	AWSVPGQGNTEAF
TRBJ2-7	TRBD2	TRBV4-1	ASSQELAESYEQY
TRBJ2-7	TRBD1	TRBV7-7	ASSPRTGGDEQY
TRBJ1-5	.	TRBV6-5	ASSYGPGDQPQH
TRBJ2-3	.	TRBV6-5	ASSYWLGSGVPTQY
TRBJ1-1	TRBD1	TRBV5-1	ASSSGTARTEAF
TRBJ2-5	TRBD2	TRBV9	ASSSRTSGGAKTQY
TRBJ1-2	TRBD1	TRBV20-1	SAETTGPLRGYT
TRBJ2-2	.	TRBV12-3/TRBV12-4	ASWAGELF
TRBJ1-5	TRBD1	TRBV20-1	SARGQYNQPQH
TRBJ2-7	TRBD1	TRBV12-3/TRBV12-4	ASSLETGVYEQY
TRBJ1-1	TRBD1	TRBV6-1	ASSEDRGRGNTEAF
TRBJ1-2	.	TRBV9	ASSARQPELYGYT
TRBJ1-2	TRBD1	TRBV6-1	ASYRGNYGYT
TRBJ1-1	.	TRBV6-1	ASSRTEGGGTEAF
TRBJ2-7	TRBD1	TRBV12-3/TRBV12-4	ASSFEDRTYEQY
TRBJ1-1	.	TRBV11-2	ASSTDRDGRTEAF
TRBJ1-1	TRBD1	TRBV28	ASSLTGQGITEAF
TRBJ2-7	.	TRBV20-1	SASGSGNAYEQY
TRBJ1-6	.	TRBV28	ASRVGDQYSPLH
TRBJ1-2	.	TRBV10-3	AIGGSVSDGGYT
TRBJ2-5	.	TRBV29-1	SVLSGAPETQY
TRBJ1-2	.	TRBV5-1	ASSSPGRPFDGYT
TRBJ1-6	.	TRBV11-3	ASSDRQYSPLH
TRBJ1-2	TRBD1	TRBV19	ASSRTGPGGGYT
TRBJ1-3	.	TRBV6-2/TRBV6-3	ASIKAGTLLGNTIY
TRBJ2-7	TRBD1	TRBV6-1	ASSSDRDAYEQY
TRBJ2-5	.	TRBV19	ASSSVLQETQY
TRBJ1-1	.	TRBV20-1	SARDPRSTEAF
TRBJ2-7	.	TRBV12-3/TRBV12-4	ASSLSNWEQY
TRBJ1-1	.	TRBV11-3	ASSLWSSRLNTEAF
TRBJ2-7	.	TRBV28	ASSVAFYEQY
TRBJ2-2	.	TRBV19	ASSRTAQNTGELF
TRBJ2-5	.	TRBV28	ASSFELSLKTQY
TRBJ2-5	.	TRBV7-8	ASSSDIETQY
TRBJ2-2	.	TRBV24-1	ATNRRVALSTHPTGELF
TRBJ1-1	TRBD1	TRBV2	ASSENRGDTEAF
TRBJ1-2	.	TRBV27	ASTQGVDGYT
TRBJ1-1	.	TRBV7-9	ASRYPMDTEAF
TRBJ1-6	TRBD1	TRBV6-1	ASGHRDRVNSPLH
TRBJ1-1	.	TRBV4-1	ASSHPSVEAF